What follows are 11 T cell receptor beta chains derived from one specimen sequenced in a study of T cells after yellow fever vaccination. TCRdb fed the 5' RACE reads into MiXCR, producing one record per CDR3 protein. The table has roughly 170,000 distinct CDR3 sequences, about a tenth seen once; the top ten hold around 40%. This specimen consisted of CD8+ T cells sorted from PBMCs, obtained 45 days after the yellow fever booster vaccination. These receptors all stem from a man between 18 and 35 years old who received the YFV17D yellow fever vaccine.

This clonotype was seen only a few times. This chain uses TRBV5-1 with TRBJ1-1; unclear D gene. Germline values: CDR1 SGHRS, CDR2 YFSETQ. Trimming took 0 bases from V and 1 from J, leaving 7 bases between them. The CDR3 runs to 14 residues. In DNA form, the CDR3 reads TGCGCCAGCAGCTTGGAGACGGAGAACACTGAAGCTTTCTTT. It translates to CASSLETENTEAFF.

In its sample, this clonotype was seen a few times. J is TRBJ2-1 and V is TRBV5-1; TRBD1 is a possible D gene (8 bases). CDR1 and CDR2 (germline): SGHRS, YFSETQ. The CDR3 has 15 amino acids. V lost 4 bases and J lost 4, with 15 bases in between. The CDR3 is CASSTGQGLYNEQFF. Here the CDR3 DNA reads TGCGCCAGCAGCACCGGACAGGGACTATACAATGAGCAGTTCTTC. The full variable domain, rest sourced from reference TRBV5-1 and TRBJ2-1, is KAGVTQTPRYLIKTRGQQVTLSCSPISGHRSVSWYQQTPGQGLQFLFEYFSETQRNKGNFPGRFSGRQFSNSRSEMNVSTLELGDSALYLCASSTGQGLYNEQFFGPGTRLTVL.

The rearrangement links TRBV27 to TRBJ1-2, with 7 bases that match TRBD1. V was clipped by 9 bases and J by 4 bases; unmatched bases: 8. There are 13 residues in the CDR3. Germline V gene sequence: CDR1 MNHEY, CDR2 SMNVEV (reference sequence). DNA of the CDR3: TGTGCCAGTGGCGAGGGGGCCCGCTATGGCTACACCTTC. Its translation: CASGEGARYGYTF.

This clonotype was picked up a small number of times. The chain joins TRBV29-1 to TRBJ2-1; D unresolved. The CDR3 spans 13 residues. V was clipped by 7 bases and J by 8 bases, with 18 bases between them. Germline loops: CDR1 SQVTM, CDR2 ANQGSEA. The CDR3 DNA reads as TGCAGCGCCTCTCCCTCGGGCGGCGATGAGCAGTTCTTC. It codes for CSASPSGGDEQFF.

The chain couples TRBV24-1 to TRBJ2-3, with 7 nucleotides matching TRBD2. Germline loops: CDR1 KGHDR, CDR2 SFDVKD. The CDR3 has 17 amino acids. V lost 3 bases, J lost 0 bases, and 8 bases stayed unmatched. The CDR3 is CATSDPLGEGSTDTQYF. The CDR3 region has the DNA TGTGCCACCAGTGATCCCTTAGGGGAGGGAAGCACAGATACGCAGTATTTT.

This clonotype was observed a few times. The chain joins TRBV5-5 to TRBJ2-7, with 10 bases fitting TRBD1. V was pared by 4 bases and J by 4 bases, with 2 bases of the junction left unmatched. CDR3 length: 13 amino acids. CDR1 and CDR2 from the germline V gene are SGHKS and YYEKEE (reference sequence). The CDR3 sequence is CASSPDRGYEQYV. CDR3 nucleotide sequence: TGTGCCAGCAGCCCGGACAGGGGGTACGAGCAGTACGTC.

This clonotype was detected only a few times. One end of the junction does not line up with germline, which may come from a read error. V usage is TRBV10-2 and J usage is TRBJ2-1; TRBD2 is a possible D gene (5 bases). The CDR3 sequence is 11 residues long. The germline V gene encodes CDR1 WSHSY and CDR2 SAAADI. The CDR3 spells CASNEGNEQFF. The CDR3 nucleotides are TGCGCCAGCAATGAGGGAAATGAGCAGTTCTTC.

This clonotype was seen more than once but under ten times. The V call is TRBV4-3, the J call TRBJ2-7; 7 nucleotides align to TRBD1. This CDR3 region has 15 residues. J gave up 2 bases and V 1 base, and 5 bases lay outside the gene matches. Looked up from germline, CDR1 is LGHNA and CDR2 is YSLEER. CDR3 protein: CASSQVWQGAYEQYF. The CDR3 DNA follows: TGCGCCAGCAGCCAAGTTTGGCAGGGGGCCTACGAGCAGTACTTC.

This clonotype appeared a few times. V gene TRBV4-1 combines with J gene TRBJ2-7; 10 bases map to TRBD1. Trimming removed 3 bases from V and 2 bases from J; junction bases left unmatched: 4. This CDR3 spans 15 amino acids. In germline, CDR1 is MGHRA, CDR2 YSYEKL. Here the CDR3 reads CASSQTDRGTYEQYF. In DNA, the CDR3 is TGCGCCAGCAGCCAGACGGACAGGGGGACCTACGAGCAGTACTTC.

The chain links TRBV7-2 to TRBJ1-1; unclear D gene. This CDR3 is 15 amino acids long. The V and J ends lost 6 bases and 5 bases respectively, with 19 bases between them. The V gene's germline CDR1 is SGHTA and CDR2 FQGNSA. CDR3: CASSRIRGDRTEAFF. Written as DNA, the CDR3 is TGTGCCAGCAGTCGCATACGGGGAGATCGGACTGAAGCTTTCTTT.

Only a few counts were recorded for this clonotype. The chain employs TRBV5-8 and TRBJ2-7, with unresolved D. Trimming took off 2 bases at V and 2 bases at J, with 11 bases between the two ends. CDR1 SGHTS and CDR2 YDEGEE come from the germline V gene. CDR3 length equals 14 residues. CDR3 nucleotide sequence: TGTGCCAGCAGCTTTTCGACTCCCGCCTACGAGCAGTACTTC. It specifies CASSFSTPAYEQYF.